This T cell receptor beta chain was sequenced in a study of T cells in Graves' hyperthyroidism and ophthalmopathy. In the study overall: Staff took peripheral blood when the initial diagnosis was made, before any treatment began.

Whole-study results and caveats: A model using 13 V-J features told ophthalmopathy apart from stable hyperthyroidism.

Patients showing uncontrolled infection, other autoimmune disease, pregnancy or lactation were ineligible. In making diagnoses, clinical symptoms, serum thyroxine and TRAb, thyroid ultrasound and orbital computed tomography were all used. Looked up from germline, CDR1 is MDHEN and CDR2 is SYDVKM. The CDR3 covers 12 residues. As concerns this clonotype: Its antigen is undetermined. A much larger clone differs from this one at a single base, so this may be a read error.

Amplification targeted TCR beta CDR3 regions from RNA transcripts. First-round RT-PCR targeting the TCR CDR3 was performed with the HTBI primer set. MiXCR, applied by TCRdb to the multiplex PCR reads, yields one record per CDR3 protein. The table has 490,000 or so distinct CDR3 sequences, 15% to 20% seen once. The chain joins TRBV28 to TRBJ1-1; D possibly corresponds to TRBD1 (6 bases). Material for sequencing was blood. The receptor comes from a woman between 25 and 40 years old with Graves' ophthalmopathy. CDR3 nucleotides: TGTGCCAGCAGCCTCCAGGGGCTTGTAGCTCTCTTT. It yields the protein CASSLQGLVALF.